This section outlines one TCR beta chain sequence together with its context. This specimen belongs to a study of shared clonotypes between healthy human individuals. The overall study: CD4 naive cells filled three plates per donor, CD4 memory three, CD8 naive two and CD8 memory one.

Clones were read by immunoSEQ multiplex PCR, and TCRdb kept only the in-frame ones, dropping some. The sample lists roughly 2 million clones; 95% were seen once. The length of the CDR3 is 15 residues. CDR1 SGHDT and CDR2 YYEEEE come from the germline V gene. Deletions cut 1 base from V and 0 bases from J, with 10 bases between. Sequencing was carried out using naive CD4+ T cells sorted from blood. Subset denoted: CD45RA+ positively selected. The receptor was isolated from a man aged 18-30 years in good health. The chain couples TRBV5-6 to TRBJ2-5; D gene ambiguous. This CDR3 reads CASSLTYPYQETQYF. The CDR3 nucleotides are TGTGCCAGCAGCTTGACTTATCCGTACCAAGAGACCCAGTACTTC.